This TCR beta chain was documented in a study of human CD8 memory T cell subsets. Findings and limits, study-wide: The stem-like memory T cell repertoire shared very little with the precursor exhausted T cell repertoire. When diversity was estimated with Chao1, stem-like memory T cells appeared more diverse than precursor exhausted T cells.

Making the TCR beta libraries relied on UMI-labeled 5' RACE. TCRdb reanalyzed the 5' RACE reads and collapses them to one entry per CDR3 protein, without DNA. This specimen shows thousands of distinct CDR3 sequences; the ten leading clones hold approximately 15%. On this clonotype itself: Its antigen is still unknown.

The germline V gene has CDR1 LGHNA and CDR2 YSLEER. The CDR3 has 16 amino acids. The identity of TPEX cells was that of CCR7+ PD-1+ TIGIT+ early memory CD8+ T cells with exhausted-like traits. The study used negative magnetic separation to enrich total CD8+ T cells. In each subset, RNA was taken from duplicate vials, each of fewer than 170,000 sorted CD8+ T cells. The receptor was derived from a human donor in good health. The chain uses TRBV4-3 and TRBJ2-7; TCRdb names TRBD1, which stays unverified in the absence of DNA. The sample consisted of CD8+ T cells from PBMCs. The CDR3 reads CASSQDRGETAYEQYF.